Below, 18 T cell receptor beta chains from the same sample are listed, as sequenced in a study of cytomegalovirus exposure and HLA in healthy donors. With 60 Vbeta and 13 Jbeta primers, the PCR was carried out. TCRdb's table, derived via immunoSEQ multiplex PCR, lists solely in-frame clones and lacks some. The top ten clones hold 1.2% to 1.5% of a sample with 210,000 or so clones, roughly four fifths of them seen once. The source material was PBMCs. These receptors were obtained from a girl between 10 and 17 years old in good health and CMV-seronegative.

V is TRBV2 and J is TRBJ1-5, with D possibly TRBD1 on 5 matching bases. In germline, CDR1 is SNHLY, CDR2 FYNNEI. V gave up 9 bases and J gave up 4 bases, with 13 bases separating them. The CDR3 has 13 amino acids. The CDR3, as DNA: TGTGCCAGTCAAGGGGAAGTGAATCAGCCCCAGCATTTT. This sequence encodes CASQGEVNQPQHF.

The chain links TRBV5-8 to TRBJ2-2, with 8 bases identical to TRBD1. This CDR3 has 17 amino acids. CDR1 and CDR2 from the germline V gene are SGHTS and YDEGEE. V gave up 4 bases and J gave up 5 bases; unmatched junction bases: 13. The CDR3 nucleotides read TGTGCCAGCAGCCCTTGGACAGGGTCTGAGATAACCGGGGAGCTGTTTTTT. This gives the protein CASSPWTGSEITGELFF.

This clone has a single count. This sequence joins TRBV7-3 and TRBJ2-5, with D possibly being TRBD2 (6 bases). The CDR3 spans 16 residues. Deletions cut 5 bases from V and 0 bases from J, with 16 bases between. CDR1 SGHTA and CDR2 FQGTGA come from the germline V gene. CDR3 nucleotide sequence: TGTGCCAGCAGCCCAGGGACTGGGACGTACCAAGAGACCCAGTACTTC. Translation: CASSPGTGTYQETQYF.

This clone was counted once. This sequence joins TRBV19 and TRBJ1-2; D not resolved. V gave up 5 bases and J gave up 4 bases, with 5 bases separating them. CDR1 is LNHDA and CDR2 is SQIVND in the germline V gene (reference sequence). This CDR3 comprises 11 residues. CDR3 amino acids: CASSLAYGYTF. The CDR3 DNA follows: TGTGCCAGTAGTTTGGCCTATGGCTACACCTTC.

The chain couples TRBV5-4 to TRBJ1-6; D is undetermined. Trimming took 3 bases from V and 0 from J, leaving 13 bases between them. Germline CDR1 reads SGHNT; CDR2 reads YYREEE (reference sequence). This CDR3 region has 17 residues. CDR3 nucleotides: TGTGCCAGCAGCTCCCCCGGACTCAGCTCCTATAATTCACCCCTCCACTTT. Translating gives CASSSPGLSSYNSPLHF.

This chain joins TRBV18 and TRBJ2-3; tentatively, D is TRBD1 (6 bases). Per germline, CDR1 KGHSH and CDR2 LQKENI. Between the trimmed V and J ends, which lost 3 bases and 2 bases, there was a span of 15 bases. The CDR3 has 16 residues. The CDR3 nucleotides read TGTGCCAGCTCACCTTTCGACAGGTCGATCACAGATACGCAGTATTTT. Its translation: CASSPFDRSITDTQYF. The variable domain in full, completed from reference TRBV18 and TRBJ2-3, reads NAGVMQNPRHLVRRRGQEARLRCSPMKGHSHVYWYRQLPEEGLKFMVYLQKENIIDESGMPKERFSAEFPKEGPSILRIQQVVRGDSAAYFCASSPFDRSITDTQYFGPGTRLTVL.

The chain's CDR3 is CAWIPLARNLYGYTF. The CDR3 nucleotides read TGTGCCTGGATTCCCCTCGCGCGTAACCTCTATGGCTACACCTTC. The chain combines TRBV30 with TRBJ1-2; D gene unclear. V lost 4 bases to trimming and J lost 4 bases, with 19 bases between them. Germline loops: CDR1 GTSNPN, CDR2 SVGIG (reference sequence). The CDR3 sequence is 15 residues long. Full variable domain (remainder filled in from reference TRBV30 and TRBJ1-2): SQTIHQWPATLVQPVGSPLSLECTVEGTSNPNLYWYRQAAGRGLQLLFYSVGIGQISSEVPQNLSASRPQDRQFILSSKKLLLSDSGFYLCAWIPLARNLYGYTFGSGTRLTVV.

The chain uses TRBV7-9 and TRBJ2-7; D is possibly TRBD2 (5 bases). Between the trimmed V and J ends, which lost 0 bases and 4 bases, there was a span of 10 bases. This CDR3 region has 14 residues. Germline V gives CDR1 SEHNR, CDR2 FQNEAQ (reference sequence). The CDR3 reads CASSLAPLEYEQYF. Written as DNA, the CDR3 is TGTGCCAGCAGCTTAGCCCCACTAGAATACGAGCAGTACTTC.

The chain joins TRBV30 to TRBJ1-1; no reliable D call. Trimming took 3 bases from V and 7 from J, leaving 15 bases between them. The CDR3 length is 13 residues. Germline CDR1 GTSNPN, CDR2 SVGIG (reference sequence). The chain's CDR3 is CAWSTAGRDEAFF. The CDR3 coding sequence is TGTGCCTGGAGCACAGCGGGCCGGGATGAAGCTTTCTTT.

The gene calls are TRBV19 and TRBJ2-1; D not resolved. The germline V gene has CDR1 LNHDA and CDR2 SQIVND (reference sequence). This CDR3 has 13 residues. Trimming removed 10 bases from V and 2 bases from J, with 12 bases in between. In DNA form, the CDR3 reads TGTGCCACTGCCTCGGGTACCTACAATGAGCAGTTCTTC. Residues: CATASGTYNEQFF.

This clone was observed a few times. V gene TRBV5-1 combines with J gene TRBJ1-3; D is ambiguous. Germline-derived CDR1 and CDR2 are SGHRS and YFSETQ. The CDR3 totals 14 residues. V was pared by 0 bases and J by 8 bases, with 12 bases between. The DNA for the CDR3 is TGCGCCAGCAGCTTGGAAGGAAAGAGGGACACCATATATTTT. Encoded protein: CASSLEGKRDTIYF.

This chain joins TRBV5-1 and TRBJ1-2, with D possibly being TRBD1 (5 bases). CDR3 length equals 12 residues. Trimming removed 3 bases from V and 4 bases from J, with 7 bases in between. CDR1 and CDR2 from the germline V gene are SGHRS and YFSETQ. The DNA of the CDR3 is TGCGCCAGCAGCTCAGACAGCTATGGCTACACCTTC. Translation gives CASSSDSYGYTF.

CDR3 sequence: CASSLSGQRETQYF. The CDR3 nucleotides read TGTGCCAGCAGTTTATCCGGACAGAGAGAGACCCAGTACTTC. The chain employs TRBV27 and TRBJ2-5; maybe TRBD1 (6 bases). This CDR3 comprises 14 residues. CDR1 MNHEY and CDR2 SMNVEV come from the germline V gene (reference sequence). Trimming cost V 0 bases and J 4 bases, with 9 bases left between them.

This clone was picked up one time. The rearrangement links TRBV9 to TRBJ2-5; D is perhaps TRBD2 (5 bases). The CDR3 is 15 residues long. V lost 3 bases and J lost 10, with 22 bases in between. CDR1 is SGDLS, CDR2 YYNGEE, per germline. Here the CDR3 reads CASSGVGSRGSFQYF. CDR3 bases: TGTGCCAGCAGCGGGGTCGGTTCACGGGGAAGCTTCCAGTACTTC.

This clone was counted once. The chain links TRBV5-1 to TRBJ2-5; 11 bases map to TRBD2. Trimming at V came to 4 bases and at J to 4 bases, leaving 21 bases not matched to a gene. The length of the CDR3 is 20 residues. Germline V gene data show CDR1 as SGHRS and CDR2 as YFSETQ. This CDR3 reads CASSHIPKKLSGGARETQYF. CDR3 DNA: TGCGCCAGCAGCCATATCCCAAAGAAACTTAGCGGGGGGGCCCGAGAGACCCAGTACTTC.

As regards this clone: At one end, the junction sequence differs from germline, possibly due to a read error. The identical CDR3 is also encoded by other nucleotide sequences in the sample. The chain employs TRBV10-3 and TRBJ1-2; no definite D call. From germline, CDR1 is ENHRY and CDR2 SYGVKD. The CDR3 is made up of 15 amino acids. This chain's CDR3 is CAIRGAVQVMSGYTF. Written as DNA, the CDR3 is TGCGCCATCCGAGGAGCGGTGCAGGTTATGTCGGGCTACACCTTC.

The chain recombines TRBV27 with TRBJ2-7, with unresolved D. This CDR3 is 13 amino acids long. Germline V gene sequence: CDR1 MNHEY, CDR2 SMNVEV (reference sequence). The germline V and J ends were trimmed by 0 bases and 6 bases, with 9 bases remaining between them. CDR3 loop: CASSLSLLAEQYF. The CDR3 DNA reads as TGTGCCAGCAGTTTATCCCTTTTGGCCGAGCAGTACTTC.

V and J are TRBV28 and TRBJ1-1; TRBD1 aligns across 9 bases. Germline CDR1 reads MDHEN; CDR2 reads SYDVKM. CDR3 length equals 16 residues. V was clipped by 2 bases and J by 4 bases; unmatched bases: 8. For the CDR3, the DNA is TGTGCCAGCAGTTTAATCCCGGGACAGGGAGGCACTGAAGCTTTCTTT. Its translation: CASSLIPGQGGTEAFF.